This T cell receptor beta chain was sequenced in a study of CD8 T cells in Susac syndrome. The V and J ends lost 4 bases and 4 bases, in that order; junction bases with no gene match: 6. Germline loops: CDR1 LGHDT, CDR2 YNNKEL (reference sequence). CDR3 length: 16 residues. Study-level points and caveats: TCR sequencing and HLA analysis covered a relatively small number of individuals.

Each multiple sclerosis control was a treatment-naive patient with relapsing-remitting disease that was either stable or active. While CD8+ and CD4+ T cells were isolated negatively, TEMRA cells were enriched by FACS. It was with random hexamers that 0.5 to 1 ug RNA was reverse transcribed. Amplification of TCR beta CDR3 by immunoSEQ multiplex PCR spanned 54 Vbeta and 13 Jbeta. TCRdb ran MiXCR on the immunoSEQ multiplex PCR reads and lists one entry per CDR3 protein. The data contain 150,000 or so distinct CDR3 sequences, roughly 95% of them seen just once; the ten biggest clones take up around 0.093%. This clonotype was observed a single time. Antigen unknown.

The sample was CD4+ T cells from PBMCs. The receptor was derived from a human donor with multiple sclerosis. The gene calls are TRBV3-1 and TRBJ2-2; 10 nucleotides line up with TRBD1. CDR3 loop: CASSRGWTGGTGELFF. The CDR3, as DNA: TGTGCCAGCAGCCGGGGGTGGACAGGGGGCACCGGGGAGCTGTTTTTT.